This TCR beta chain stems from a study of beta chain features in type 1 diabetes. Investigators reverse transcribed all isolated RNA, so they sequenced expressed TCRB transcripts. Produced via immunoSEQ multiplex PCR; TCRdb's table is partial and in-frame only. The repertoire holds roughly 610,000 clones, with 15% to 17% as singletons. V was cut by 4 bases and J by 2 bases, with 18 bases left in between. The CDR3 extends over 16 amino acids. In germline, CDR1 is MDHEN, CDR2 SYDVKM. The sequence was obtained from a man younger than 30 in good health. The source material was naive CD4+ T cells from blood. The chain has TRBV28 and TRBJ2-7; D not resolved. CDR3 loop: CASSSSGAPGAYEQYF. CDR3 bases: TGTGCCAGCAGTTCATCGGGCGCCCCCGGCGCCTACGAGCAGTACTTC. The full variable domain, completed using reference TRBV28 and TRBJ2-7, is DVKVTQSSRYLVKRTGEKVFLECVQDMDHENMFWYRQDPGLGLRLIYFSYDVKMKEKGDIPEGYSVSREKKERFSLILESASTNQTSMYLCASSSSGAPGAYEQYFGPGTRLTVT.